These T cell receptor beta chains were read from a single sample in a study of cytomegalovirus exposure and HLA in healthy donors. Using immunoSEQ multiplex PCR, the repertoire was profiled, and TCRdb retains in-frame clones only, with some absent. The sample has approximately 61,000 clones, 70% to 80% seen once; the top ten hold roughly 51%. Sequenced input: PBMCs. The receptors stem from a man aged 45-60 years in good health and CMV-seropositive. The CDR3 runs from the conserved cysteine through the conserved F or W. The D gene is left open where the match is weak. The size entry is marked missing in some rows and otherwise reads once, few, many or a size class.

cdr3_nt,cdr3_aa,v_call,d_call,j_call,clone_size
TGTGCCAGCAGCCCGGGAATTGCCATTGGAGATACGCAGTATTTT,CASSPGIAIGDTQYF,TRBV7-8,.,TRBJ2-3,.
TGTGCCAGCAGTATCTTGCCCCGGGGGGATGGCTACACCTTC,CASSILPRGDGYTF,TRBV2,.,TRBJ1-2,.
TGTGCCAGCAGCGTATCAAAGGGCGGGGAGACCCAGTACTTC,CASSVSKGGETQYF,TRBV9,.,TRBJ2-5,.
TGTGCCAGTAGCACAGGGGCGGGGGGTTGGAACACTGAAGCTTTCTTT,CASSTGAGGWNTEAFF,TRBV19,TRBD1,TRBJ1-1,.
TGTGCCAGCAGCTTAGCGGCTAGCGGGAACCAAGAGACCCAGTACTTC,CASSLAASGNQETQYF,TRBV7-3,TRBD2,TRBJ2-5,.
TGTGCCAGCAGCCGTACCATCCGGCGCGAGGTGGTCGGCTACACCTTC,CASSRTIRREVVGYTF,TRBV5-5,.,TRBJ1-2,few
TGTGCCTGGAGTCCCTTAGGACAGGGGGCTGGCTACACCTTC,CAWSPLGQGAGYTF,TRBV30,TRBD1,TRBJ1-2,.
TGTGCCAGCAGCTTGGGACAGATCAACGTCCTGACTTTC,CASSLGQINVLTF,TRBV5-6,.,TRBJ2-6,.
TGTGCCAGCAGTTTCCGGACAACTGGGGCCAACGTCCTGACTTTC,CASSFRTTGANVLTF,TRBV6-5,.,TRBJ2-6,.
TGTGCCAGTAGCTCCGCGGGGGCTCCTGAGGGGACTGAAGCTTTCTTT,CASSSAGAPEGTEAFF,TRBV19,.,TRBJ1-1,.
TGTGCCAGCAGCTTGTCGGACAGGGCTTCACCCCTCCACTTT,CASSLSDRASPLHF,TRBV7-3,TRBD1,TRBJ1-6,.
TGTGCCAGCAGTGAGGGGCGCGGCAATCAGCCCCAGCATTTT,CASSEGRGNQPQHF,TRBV2,.,TRBJ1-5,.
TGTGCCAGCACCTCGACCGGACAGGGGATAAACACTGAAGCTTTCTTT,CASTSTGQGINTEAFF,TRBV18,TRBD1,TRBJ1-1,.
TGTGCCAGCAGCCTGGGACAGGGATATGAAAAACTGTTTTTT,CASSLGQGYEKLFF,TRBV7-9,TRBD1,TRBJ1-4,.
TGTGCCACCAGTTTACAGGGCCCGCATGGGGAGACCCAGTACTTC,CATSLQGPHGETQYF,TRBV15,.,TRBJ2-5,.
TGCGCCAGCAGCCAAGCGGGGCTGGAGGGAGAGACCCAGTACTTC,CASSQAGLEGETQYF,TRBV4-1,.,TRBJ2-5,few
TGTGCCAGCAGCCGGTTGGCGGGAGGAGGGGAGACCCAGTACTTC,CASSRLAGGGETQYF,TRBV5-4,TRBD2,TRBJ2-5,.
TGTGCCTGGAGTGTTGGGTCTCAAGAGGCGCAGTACTTC,CAWSVGSQEAQYF,TRBV30,.,TRBJ2-5,.
TGTGCCAGCAGCTTGGCCAAGGGACAGGGCGCGGGTGGCTACACCTTC,CASSLAKGQGAGGYTF,TRBV5-4,TRBD1,TRBJ1-2,once
TGTGCCAGCAGCACGGGAGGAGGGGAATATGGCTACACCTTC,CASSTGGGEYGYTF,TRBV5-8,.,TRBJ1-2,.
TGTGCCAGTAGTATAAGATTAGCGGGAGCCCTGGGGCATGAGCAGTTCTTC,CASSIRLAGALGHEQFF,TRBV19,TRBD2,TRBJ2-1,.
TGTGCCAGCAGTGTAGAACAGGGAAATAATTCACCCCTCCACTTT,CASSVEQGNNSPLHF,TRBV2,.,TRBJ1-6,few
TGCGCCAGCAGCCCTGGGGCAGGGGGGAAGGGGACCCAGTACTTC,CASSPGAGGKGTQYF,TRBV4-3,.,TRBJ2-5,.
TGTGCCAGCAGTGACGGGGGGGCTATTAACTATGGCTACACCTTC,CASSDGGAINYGYTF,TRBV2,.,TRBJ1-2,.
TGTGCCAGCAGTTATGACAGGGATGATACGCAGTATTTT,CASSYDRDDTQYF,TRBV5-4,TRBD1,TRBJ2-3,.
TGTGCCAGCAGCGTAGGGGACAGGGTTCTCTCGCAACAAGAGACCCAGTACTTC,CASSVGDRVLSQQETQYF,TRBV9,TRBD1,TRBJ2-5,.
TGTGCCAGCAGCCCTGGCGGGGGAGGATTTAATGAAAAACTGTTTTTT,CASSPGGGGFNEKLFF,TRBV27,.,TRBJ1-4,.
TGTGCCAGCAGTTTAAGACCGGGACAGGGCCATCAGCCCCAGCATTTT,CASSLRPGQGHQPQHF,TRBV27,TRBD1,TRBJ1-5,once
TGTGCCAGTACTTTAGCCGGGAGCGGGAACACTGAAGCTTTCTTT,CASTLAGSGNTEAFF,TRBV19,.,TRBJ1-1,.
TGTGAGAGCAGCGCGCATCGAACAGGGGAGCCCTACGAGCAGTACTTC,CESSAHRTGEPYEQYF,TRBV9,TRBD1,TRBJ2-7,few
TGTGCCAGCAGCTTACCAGGGGGCGATGGCTACACCTTC,CASSLPGGDGYTF,TRBV11-3,TRBD1,TRBJ1-2,.
TGTGCCAGCAGGAGTTATAATTCACCCCTCCACTTT,CASRSYNSPLHF,TRBV6-1,.,TRBJ1-6,.
TGTGCCTGGAACCGCGACAGGGGAACTGAAGCTTTCTTT,CAWNRDRGTEAFF,TRBV30,TRBD1,TRBJ1-1,.
TGTGCCTGGAGTGCTACCGGACAGTCGATCAATCAGCCCCAGCATTTT,CAWSATGQSINQPQHF,TRBV30,.,TRBJ1-5,.
TGCGCCAGCAGCCAAGAAAGGGCAGGGGTAGGCTCCTATAATTCACCCCTCCACTTT,CASSQERAGVGSYNSPLHF,TRBV4-3,.,TRBJ1-6,.
TGTGCCAGCAGTTTACGGGACAGGGCGAACTATGGCTACACCTTC,CASSLRDRANYGYTF,TRBV28,TRBD1,TRBJ1-2,.
TGTGCCAGTAGTATAGTAGGGGGCCCGTACCAAGAGACCCAGTACTTC,CASSIVGGPYQETQYF,TRBV19,TRBD1,TRBJ2-5,.
TGTGCCAGCAGTGGACGGGAATCGACTGAAGCTTTCTTT,CASSGRESTEAFF,TRBV6-5,.,TRBJ1-1,.
TGCGCCAGCAGCCCGGGACAGGGGCTGAACACTGAAGCTTTCTTT,CASSPGQGLNTEAFF,TRBV5-1,TRBD1,TRBJ1-1,.
TGTGCCTCTCAGCGGAACTACGAGCAGTACTTC,CASQRNYEQYF,TRBV6-1,.,TRBJ2-7,.
TGTGCCAGCAGCTTAGACGGGGGGTCTAAAAACATTCAGTACTTC,CASSLDGGSKNIQYF,TRBV7-8,TRBD2,TRBJ2-4,.
TGTGCCAGCAGTTACTCGAATGGGGGGCAAGAGACCCAGTACTTC,CASSYSNGGQETQYF,TRBV6-5,.,TRBJ2-5,.
TGCGCCAGCAGCTTGGTGGCGGGAGGGCCAAGCGAGCAGTACTTC,CASSLVAGGPSEQYF,TRBV5-1,TRBD2,TRBJ2-7,.
TGCGCCAGCAGCCGCGGGACTAGCGGGAGGGCCCCATCACACAGGGCCTACGAGCAGTACTTC,CASSRGTSGRAPSHRAYEQYF,TRBV4-1,TRBD2,TRBJ2-7,.
TGTGCCAGCAGTGAAGCAGGGACAAACACTGAAGCTTTCTTT,CASSEAGTNTEAFF,TRBV6-1,.,TRBJ1-1,.
TGCGCCAGCAGTCAATCGTTGGCGGAATGGTCACGAGGGGCCAACGTCCTGACTTTC,CASSQSLAEWSRGANVLTF,TRBV23-1,.,TRBJ2-6,.
TGTGCCAGCAGCCAATTCCGGGGAACCGGGGAGCTGTTTTTT,CASSQFRGTGELFF,TRBV16,.,TRBJ2-2,once